This T cell receptor beta chain was captured in a study of blood T cell repertoires in COVID-19. Across the whole study: The United States, Italy and Spain provided the acute and convalescent COVID-19 samples.

Followed longitudinally, the Seattle patients had been enrolled during active infection. This table comes from immunoSEQ multiplex PCR, and its TCRdb copy is limited to in-frame clones, with some not included. The data show about 52,000 clones, with around 81% seen just once and approximately 26% held by the top ten. Trimming left V 3 bases short and J 6 bases short, with 9 bases between. This CDR3 has 13 amino acids. Per the germline V gene, CDR1 is KGHDR and CDR2 is SFDVKD. Sequencing was done on a sample of peripheral blood. V usage is TRBV24-1 and J usage is TRBJ2-3, with D unresolved. The receptor was isolated from a woman aged 80 or over with COVID-19, enrolled during active disease. Written as DNA, the CDR3 is TGTGCCACCAGTGATATAAGCATCGATACGCAGTATTTT. Translated: CATSDISIDTQYF.